Following are 22 T cell receptor beta chains from one sample sequenced in a study of graft-versus-host responses after intestinal transplantation. These TCRs' antigens remain unknown. The data were produced by immunoSEQ multiplex PCR, yet TCRdb's version contains in-frame clones alone and is incomplete. The data contain roughly 100,000 clones, 93% of them seen just once; the ten biggest clones take up around 1.2%. The sample in question was unstimulated CD8+ T cells sorted from spleen or lymph node cells, obtained before intestinal transplant. All receptors come from a human donor who received an intestinal transplant.

This chain links TRBV30 with TRBJ2-3; TRBD2 agrees at 9 bases. V shed 1 base and J 1 base; nucleotides not matched to a gene: 6. Germline lookup yields CDR1 GTSNPN and CDR2 SVGIG (reference sequence). The CDR3 has 16 residues. Written as DNA, the CDR3 is TGTGCCTGGAGTGCGGGGCGACTAGCGGGCACAGATACGCAGTATTTT. It encodes CAWSAGRLAGTDTQYF.

In its sample, this clone was seen once. This chain joins TRBV19 and TRBJ1-5; maybe TRBD1 (5 bases). The germline CDR1 and CDR2 sequences are LNHDA and SQIVND (reference sequence). The CDR3 covers 16 residues. Trimming removed 0 bases at V and 7 bases at J, with 16 bases between. The CDR3 DNA sequence: TGTGCCAGTAGTATAGATTACAAGGGACTAGTCCAGCCCCAGCATTTT. It is translated as CASSIDYKGLVQPQHF.

The CDR3 bases are TGTGCCAGCAGTTACATCACAATCACAGGGTCCCAGCATTTT. Translated: CASSYITITGSQHF. J is TRBJ1-5 and V is TRBV6-5; D possibly corresponds to TRBD1 (6 bases). Between the trimmed V and J ends, which lost 2 bases and 11 bases, there was a span of 16 bases. This CDR3 region has 14 residues. Germline V gene sequence: CDR1 MNHEY, CDR2 SVGAGI.

The chain employs TRBV25-1 and TRBJ1-2; a weak D match, TRBD1 (5 bases). CDR3 length: 16 residues. Germline CDR1 is MGHDK and CDR2 is SYGVNS. Trimming took 2 bases from V and 6 from J, leaving 19 bases between them. The CDR3 DNA sequence: TGTGCCAGCAGTGAAAATATGGGACGGCCGGAGGATGGCTACACCTTC. This translates into CASSENMGRPEDGYTF.

Note on this clone: The sample holds other DNA sequences that translate to the same CDR3. CDR3 DNA: TGTGCCAGCAGTCCCAGCGGGGGTACAGATACGCAGTATTTT. Its protein is CASSPSGGTDTQYF. V is TRBV7-3 and J is TRBJ2-3; 8 positions agree with TRBD2. This CDR3 is 14 amino acids long. V lost 6 bases and J lost 3; bases outside the gene matches: 5. Germline V CDR1 and CDR2: SGHTA, FQGTGA.

This clone is a singleton in its sample. V usage is TRBV30 and J usage is TRBJ1-4; D not resolved. CDR1 is GTSNPN and CDR2 is SVGIG in the germline V gene (reference sequence). The CDR3 has 19 residues. Trimming removed 5 bases from V and 0 bases from J, with 25 bases in between. The DNA of the CDR3 is TGTGCCTGGCAACCTTACGGACGGAGTGATTTGGCAACTAATGAAAAACTGTTTTTT. Protein sequence: CAWQPYGRSDLATNEKLFF. The full variable domain, in which reference TRBV30 and TRBJ1-4 provide the parts outside the CDR3, is SQTIHQWPATLVQPVGSPLSLECTVEGTSNPNLYWYRQAAGRGLQLLFYSVGIGQISSEVPQNLSASRPQDRQFILSSKKLLLSDSGFYLCAWQPYGRSDLATNEKLFFGSGTQLSVL.

The chain recombines TRBV7-9 with TRBJ2-5; D assignment may be TRBD1 or TRBD2 (5 bases each). The last part of the DNA fits TRBJ2-7 better; the J call may be wrong. Germline V gives CDR1 SEHNR, CDR2 FQNEAQ (reference sequence). This CDR3 is built from 15 residues. The CDR3 region is CASSLGTGLFYEQYF. CDR3 nucleotides: TGTGCCAGCAGCCTAGGGACCGGGCTTTTCTACGAGCAGTACTTC.

This sequence joins TRBV7-8 and TRBJ2-7; perhaps TRBD1 as D (5 bases). Germline V lookup: CDR1 SGHVS, CDR2 FQNEAQ. CDR3 size: 11 residues. The germline V and J ends were trimmed by 5 bases and 7 bases, with 9 bases remaining between them. The CDR3 loop reads CASSDSWEQYF. The CDR3 region has the DNA TGTGCCAGCAGCGACAGCTGGGAGCAGTACTTC.

This clone appeared once. This chain uses TRBV27 with TRBJ1-6; the D gene is possibly TRBD1 (5 bases). The germline gives CDR1 MNHEY, CDR2 SMNVEV (reference sequence). CDR3 length equals 15 residues. V gave up 0 bases and J gave up 7 bases, with 10 bases separating them. This chain's CDR3 is CASSLSGQLNSPLHF. The CDR3 bases are TGTGCCAGCAGTTTATCGGGGCAATTAAATTCACCCCTCCACTTT.

The V and J genes are TRBV11-2 and TRBJ2-7; D call uncertain. The ends were cut back, 1 base at V and 2 bases at J, with 6 bases in the middle. The CDR3 length is 13 residues. Germline V gives CDR1 SGHAT, CDR2 FQNNGV. The CDR3 DNA is TGTGCCAGCAGCTTAGGCTCTACCTACGAGCAGTACTTC. Its protein product is CASSLGSTYEQYF.

J is TRBJ2-1 and V is TRBV15, with 7 bases lining up with TRBD1. The CDR3 has 15 residues. Germline CDR1 reads LNHNV; CDR2 reads YYDKDF (reference sequence). Trimming took 0 bases from V and 3 from J; bases not matched to a gene: 2. CDR3 residues: CATSREGTVYNEQFF. The CDR3 nucleotides read TGTGCCACCAGCAGAGAGGGGACAGTCTACAATGAGCAGTTCTTC. The entire variable domain, with the rest obtained from reference TRBV15 and TRBJ2-1, is as follows: DAMVIQNPRYQVTQFGKPVTLSCSQTLNHNVMYWYQQKSSQAPKLLFHYYDKDFNNEADTPDNFQSRRPNTSFCFLDIRSPGLGDTAMYLCATSREGTVYNEQFFGPGTRLTVL.

CDR3 nucleotide sequence: TGTGCCAGCAGTGTTGAAGGGGATCGTGGACAGTATAATTCACCCCTCCACTTT. The encoded protein is CASSVEGDRGQYNSPLHF. The chain employs TRBV2 and TRBJ1-6; weak D call: TRBD1 (6 bases). CDR1 SNHLY and CDR2 FYNNEI come from the germline V gene. The CDR3 is 18 amino acids. Trimming took 4 bases from V and 4 from J, leaving 20 bases between them.

The genes are TRBV7-6 and TRBJ2-1, with D unclear. The CDR3 is 13 residues long. V lost 3 bases, J lost 10 bases, and 13 bases lay in between. Germline V gives CDR1 SGHVS, CDR2 FNYEAQ. The CDR3 bases are TGTGCCAGCAGCTTGGGCTTAATAGAGGAGCAGTTCTTC. Amino acid sequence: CASSLGLIEEQFF.

This clone appeared a single time. This sequence joins TRBV6-6 and TRBJ1-1; TRBD1 might be the D (5 bases). From germline, CDR1 is MNHNY and CDR2 SVGAGI (reference sequence). Trimming left V 8 bases short and J 5 bases short, with 12 bases between. CDR3 length equals 12 residues. This chain's CDR3 is CASAGTRTEAFF. The CDR3 nucleotides are TGTGCCAGCGCCGGGACGCGGACTGAAGCTTTCTTT.

The V and J genes are TRBV6-6 and TRBJ2-7; 10 bases match TRBD1. Per the germline V gene, CDR1 is MNHNY and CDR2 is SVGAGI (reference sequence). This CDR3 is 16 amino acids long. Germline trimming cut 9 bases from V and 2 bases from J; bases unmatched to any gene: 13. As DNA, the CDR3 is TGTGCCAGTAGGGGGAAGGGGGACAGGGGAACCTACGAGCAGTACTTC. Translation gives CASRGKGDRGTYEQYF.

The chain combines TRBV6-1 with TRBJ1-1; D not resolved. Trimming took off 7 bases at V and 6 bases at J, with 9 bases between the two ends. Per the germline V gene, CDR1 is MNHNS and CDR2 is SASEGT. This CDR3 spans 11 amino acids. The DNA for the CDR3 is TGTGCCAGCACCGTATCCTCTGAAGCTTTCTTT. Translation gives CASTVSSEAFF.

V gene TRBV7-9 combines with J gene TRBJ1-4, with D unclear. This CDR3 is built from 13 residues. The V and J ends lost 1 base and 12 bases respectively, with 12 bases between them. The germline CDR1 and CDR2 sequences are SEHNR and FQNEAQ (reference sequence). The CDR3 DNA reads TGTGCCAGCAGCTTAGTTCCAACTAGTCAACTGTTTTTT. Translated: CASSLVPTSQLFF.

The chain couples TRBV5-1 to TRBJ2-7; possibly TRBD1 or TRBD2 for D (6 bases each). V lost 1 base and J lost 5, with 13 bases in between. The CDR3 covers 14 residues. The germline V gene has CDR1 SGHRS and CDR2 YFSETQ. The CDR3 DNA follows: TGCGCCAGCAGCTTGTTGGGGGCGGGAAACGAGCAGTACTTC. Amino acids: CASSLLGAGNEQYF.

This chain uses TRBV19 with TRBJ2-7; perhaps TRBD1 as D (6 bases). CDR1 and CDR2 from the germline V gene are LNHDA and SQIVND (reference sequence). CDR3 length: 13 amino acids. V gave up 3 bases and J gave up 2 bases, with 8 bases separating them. The CDR3 region has the DNA TGTGCCAGTAGTATGGGGGCAGCCTACGAGCAGTACTTC. It translates to CASSMGAAYEQYF. Full variable domain (rest looked up from reference TRBV19 and TRBJ2-7): DGGITQSPKYLFRKEGQNVTLSCEQNLNHDAMYWYRQDPGQGLRLIYYSQIVNDFQKGDIAEGYSVSREKKESFPLTVTSAQKNPTAFYLCASSMGAAYEQYFGPGTRLTVT.

The chain uses TRBV13 and TRBJ1-4; 10 positions agree with TRBD1. The germline gives CDR1 PRHDT, CDR2 FYEKMQ (reference sequence). This CDR3 spans 15 amino acids. The V gene end was trimmed by 3 bases and the J gene end by 4 bases; junction bases not matched to a gene: 2. The CDR3 spells CASSFGTGDNEKLFF. The CDR3 DNA follows: TGTGCCAGCAGCTTTGGGACAGGGGATAATGAAAAACTGTTTTTT.

The chain's CDR3 is CASSEVPFRGDRTDTQYF. DNA of the CDR3: TGCGCCAGCAGTGAGGTACCCTTCCGGGGGGACCGCACAGATACGCAGTATTTT. This chain uses TRBV10-2 with TRBJ2-3; TRBD2 aligns across 7 bases. Germline trimming cut 2 bases from V and 1 base from J; bases unmatched to any gene: 12. Germline V lookup: CDR1 WSHSY, CDR2 SAAADI. The CDR3 contains 18 residues.

Note on this clone: Other nucleotide sequences from this sample produce the same CDR3. This sequence joins TRBV9 and TRBJ1-3, with TRBD1 as a possible D gene (5 bases). This CDR3 spans 14 amino acids. Germline loops: CDR1 SGDLS, CDR2 YYNGEE. The V end was cut by 2 bases, the J end by 4 bases, with 10 bases between. The CDR3 here is CASSVAGLGNTIYF. In nucleotides, the CDR3 is TGTGCCAGCAGCGTGGCAGGGCTAGGAAACACCATATATTTT.